The 17 T cell receptor beta chains given below trace back to one sample, sequenced in a study of radiotherapy plus CTLA-4 blockade in lung cancer. The protocol was immunoSEQ multiplex PCR, while the TCRdb copy is restricted to in-frame clones and leaves out a portion. The sample lists some 120,000 clones; 81% were seen once. Sequences were derived from peripheral blood, sampled from a patient treated with radiotherapy plus ipilimumab. These receptors were taken from a human donor with non-small cell lung cancer that progressed on radiotherapy plus ipilimumab. Some clones in this sample may be carry-over from other donors' samples.

The chain links TRBV10-3 to TRBJ1-2; 9 nucleotides align to TRBD1. This CDR3 has 13 amino acids. Trimming removed 7 bases from V and 7 bases from J; junction bases left unmatched: 7. The germline CDR1 and CDR2 sequences are ENHRY and SYGVKD. CDR3 DNA sequence: TGTGCCATCATTCGGACAGGGGAGGGTGGCTACACCTTC. The encoded protein is CAIIRTGEGGYTF.

The rearrangement joins TRBV6-1 to TRBJ1-2, with D possibly matching TRBD1 (5 bases). Per the germline V gene, CDR1 is MNHNS and CDR2 is SASEGT. Trimming cost V 7 bases and J 0 bases, with 12 bases left between them. The CDR3 is 14 amino acids. This CDR3 reads CASTPSGANYGYTF. CDR3 DNA: TGTGCCAGCACCCCGTCGGGGGCTAACTATGGCTACACCTTC.

The rearrangement uses TRBV27 and TRBJ1-6; TRBD1 matches at 7 bases. Losses at the gene ends were 2 bases for V and 7 bases for J; bases not matched to a gene: 8. Germline CDR1 reads MNHEY; CDR2 reads SMNVEV (reference sequence). The CDR3 covers 16 residues. CDR3 sequence: CASSLVDGTVNSPLHF. The CDR3 DNA sequence: TGTGCCAGCAGTTTAGTGGATGGGACAGTCAATTCACCCCTCCACTTT.

This chain uses TRBV7-2 with TRBJ1-2; unclear D gene. CDR3 length equals 14 residues. V dropped 1 base and J dropped 0 bases, with 6 bases sitting between them. Germline V lookup: CDR1 SGHTA, CDR2 FQGNSA. The CDR3 DNA sequence: TGTGCCAGCAGCTTAGGCAGGACTAACTATGGCTACACCTTC. The encoded protein is CASSLGRTNYGYTF. The full variable domain, rest sourced from reference TRBV7-2 and TRBJ1-2, is GAGVSQSPSNKVTEKGKDVELRCDPISGHTALYWYRQSLGQGLEFLIYFQGNSAPDKSGLPSDRFSAERTGGSVSTLTIQRTQQEDSAVYLCASSLGRTNYGYTFGSGTRLTVV.

This clone turned up a few times. The chain carries TRBV19 and TRBJ1-1; D is unresolved. Looked up from germline, CDR1 is LNHDA and CDR2 is SQIVND (reference sequence). The CDR3 loop spans 14 amino acids. V lost 5 bases and J 2 bases, leaving 12 bases between the germline ends. The CDR3 loop is CASSWGYPNTEAFF. The CDR3 nucleotides are TGTGCCAGTAGTTGGGGTTACCCTAACACTGAAGCTTTCTTT.

Written as DNA, the CDR3 is TGTGCCAGTAGTTATCCCGCGGGGGGGTTCACCGGGGAGCTGTTTTTT. Its protein product is CASSYPAGGFTGELFF. The chain employs TRBV19 and TRBJ2-2, with 9 bases fitting TRBD2. V shed 5 bases, J shed 4 bases, and the junction held 8 bases outside the gene matches. Germline CDR1 and CDR2: LNHDA and SQIVND (reference sequence). The CDR3 sequence is 16 residues long.

This chain links TRBV7-8 with TRBJ1-1; D might be TRBD1 (6 bases). This CDR3 has 13 residues. Germline values: CDR1 SGHVS, CDR2 FQNEAQ. Trimming left V 1 base short and J 5 bases short, with 8 bases between. CDR3 in amino acids: CASSLVQGTEAFF. CDR3 sequence (DNA): TGTGCCAGCAGCTTAGTCCAGGGGACTGAAGCTTTCTTT.

The chain joins TRBV7-9 to TRBJ2-2, with D possibly matching TRBD2 (6 bases). V lost 3 bases, J lost 3 bases, and 8 bases lay in between. This CDR3 is 14 amino acids long. From germline, CDR1 is SEHNR and CDR2 FQNEAQ (reference sequence). In DNA form, the CDR3 reads TGTGCCAGCAGCTTTCGACTAGACACCGGGGAGCTGTTTTTT. It encodes CASSFRLDTGELFF.

The gene calls are TRBV7-2 and TRBJ2-7; 7 positions agree with TRBD1. CDR1 and CDR2 from the germline V gene are SGHTA and FQGNSA. Losses at the gene ends were 5 bases for V and 0 bases for J; bases not matched to a gene: 4. This CDR3 contains 14 residues. The CDR3: CASSPDRISYEQYF. The CDR3 region has the DNA TGTGCCAGCAGCCCGGACAGGATCTCCTACGAGCAGTACTTC. The complete variable domain, with remaining parts taken from reference TRBV7-2 and TRBJ2-7, reads GAGVSQSPSNKVTEKGKDVELRCDPISGHTALYWYRQSLGQGLEFLIYFQGNSAPDKSGLPSDRFSAERTGGSVSTLTIQRTQQEDSAVYLCASSPDRISYEQYFGPGTRLTVT.

In its sample, this clone was seen a few times. DNA of the CDR3: TGTGCCATCAGGGACAGGGCAAACTATGGCTACACCTTC. Its translation is CAIRDRANYGYTF. This rearrangement joins TRBV10-3 to TRBJ1-2; 8 bases agree with TRBD1. V trimming: 6 bases; J trimming: 2 bases; junction bases outside the gene matches: 2. The CDR3 length is 13 residues. The germline V gene encodes CDR1 ENHRY and CDR2 SYGVKD.

V is TRBV13 and J is TRBJ2-7; 9 nucleotides match TRBD1. CDR1 and CDR2 (germline): PRHDT, FYEKMQ (reference sequence). Losses at the gene ends were 9 bases for V and 3 bases for J; bases not matched to a gene: 9. The CDR3 is made up of 14 amino acids. CDR3 DNA: TGTGCCAGTCACCGACAGGGGGAAGACTACGAGCAGTACTTC. Residues: CASHRQGEDYEQYF. Complete variable domain (other parts from reference TRBV13 and TRBJ2-7): AAGVIQSPRHLIKEKRETATLKCYPIPRHDTVYWYQQGPGQDPQFLISFYEKMQSDKGSIPDRFSAQQFSDYHSELNMSSLELGDSALYFCASHRQGEDYEQYFGPGTRLTVT.

The chain joins TRBV6-5 to TRBJ1-2, with D possibly matching TRBD1 (5 bases). V was shortened by 1 base and J by 6 bases, with 15 bases between the two germline ends. The CDR3 extends over 15 amino acids. Germline V gene sequence: CDR1 MNHEY, CDR2 SVGAGI. DNA of the CDR3: TGTGCCAGCAGTTACTTGAGGGGTATCGGTCATGGCTACACCTTC. Its translation: CASSYLRGIGHGYTF.

The chain couples TRBV5-5 to TRBJ1-5; the D gene is possibly TRBD1 (5 bases). Trimming shortened V by 4 bases and J by 16 bases, and 24 bases separated the two germline ends. Germline lookup yields CDR1 SGHKS and CDR2 YYEKEE (reference sequence). The CDR3 runs 14 residues. CDR3 DNA: TGTGCCAGCAGCGTAATTTACACAGGCTCCCCTACACATTTT. This sequence encodes CASSVIYTGSPTHF.

The chain has TRBV6-5 and TRBJ2-2; 11 positions agree with TRBD2. This CDR3 is 16 amino acids long. With V trimmed by 0 bases and J by 7 bases, 4 bases remained unmatched. Germline CDR1 MNHEY, CDR2 SVGAGI. The CDR3 sequence: CASSYSSGGAHGELFF. The CDR3 DNA is TGTGCCAGCAGTTACTCTAGCGGGGGGGCCCACGGGGAGCTGTTTTTT.

This clone showed up just a few times. The CDR3, as DNA: TGTGCCAGCAGCTTAGGTGGTGCGGGGCACACAGATACGCAGTATTTT. Amino acid sequence: CASSLGGAGHTDTQYF. The gene calls are TRBV7-2 and TRBJ2-3; TRBD2 is a possible D gene (6 bases). The CDR3 consists of 16 residues. Trimming removed 1 base from V and 2 bases from J, with 13 bases in between. Germline V gives CDR1 SGHTA, CDR2 FQGNSA.

The CDR3 reads CASSLYGSNEQFF. The CDR3 nucleotides are TGTGCCAGCAGCTTATACGGCTCCAATGAGCAGTTCTTC. The chain couples TRBV7-3 to TRBJ2-1; D remains ambiguous. V gave up 2 bases and J gave up 6 bases, with 8 bases separating them. In germline, CDR1 is SGHTA, CDR2 FQGTGA. This CDR3 has 13 residues.

This clone was observed once. The V call is TRBV5-1, the J call TRBJ2-3, with D perhaps matching TRBD2 (5 bases). The CDR3 has 15 amino acids. V was trimmed by 4 bases and J by 0 bases, leaving 12 bases between them. Germline V gives CDR1 SGHRS, CDR2 YFSETQ. CDR3 bases: TGCGCCAGCAGCGGAGGAGTGGCAAGCACAGATACGCAGTATTTT. It encodes CASSGGVASTDTQYF.